A selection of T cell receptor beta chains follows, all from one sample in a study of shared clonotypes between healthy human individuals. TCRdb keeps only in-frame clones here, not all; method: immunoSEQ multiplex PCR. The profile covers about 680,000 clones, with roughly 94% appearing a single time and about 24% taken by the ten largest. The sequenced sample consisted of naive CD8+ T cells sorted from blood. The receptors were gathered from a man aged 30 to 45 in good health. Both conserved end residues are part of each CDR3. A D gene is named only where the DNA matches it firmly. Clone size is not always given. Where it is, it says once, few, many or a class for expanded clones.

CDR3 DNA: TGCGCCAGCAGCCAAGAATGGGGAGATGAGACCCAGTACTTC
CDR3 protein: CASSQEWGDETQYF
D gene: .
clone size: .
V gene: TRBV4-1
J gene: TRBJ2-5

CDR3 DNA: TGTGCCAGTAGTACGGCGGGGACAGGGGGCTACGAGCAGTACTTC
CDR3 protein: CASSTAGTGGYEQYF
D gene: TRBD1
clone size: .
V gene: TRBV19
J gene: TRBJ2-7

CDR3 DNA: TGTGCCAGCAGCTACCCACAGGGCCAAGGGGCCTACTCCGGGGAGCTGTTTTTT
CDR3 protein: CASSYPQGQGAYSGELFF
D gene: .
clone size: .
V gene: TRBV7-9
J gene: TRBJ2-2

CDR3 DNA: TGTGCCAGCAGCACGACAGGGGCAGATACGCAGTATTTT
CDR3 protein: CASSTTGADTQYF
D gene: TRBD1
clone size: .
V gene: TRBV5-5
J gene: TRBJ2-3

CDR3 DNA: TGTGCCAGCAGTTTATCAAAGCGACTTATTACCTACGAGCAGTACTTC
CDR3 protein: CASSLSKRLITYEQYF
D gene: .
clone size: .
V gene: TRBV27
J gene: TRBJ2-7

CDR3 DNA: TGCGCCAGCAGTTTGCTAGCGGGAGGCGGGGAGCTGTTTTTT
CDR3 protein: CASSLLAGGGELFF
D gene: TRBD2
clone size: .
V gene: TRBV4-1
J gene: TRBJ2-2

CDR3 DNA: TGTGCCAGCAGTTACTCTTCCCGGAACACTGAAGCTTTCTTT
CDR3 protein: CASSYSSRNTEAFF
D gene: .
clone size: .
V gene: TRBV6-5
J gene: TRBJ1-1

CDR3 DNA: TGTGCCAGCAGGGGGACAGGGGTTGAGCAGTTCTTC
CDR3 protein: CASRGTGVEQFF
D gene: TRBD1
clone size: once
V gene: TRBV5-5
J gene: TRBJ2-1

CDR3 DNA: TGCAGCGTAACCGGGACAGGGATTTCCTACGAGCAGTACTTC
CDR3 protein: CSVTGTGISYEQYF
D gene: TRBD1
clone size: .
V gene: TRBV29-1
J gene: TRBJ2-7

CDR3 DNA: TGTGCCAGCAGCTTTCCGCACGACGGGGAGCTGTTTTTT
CDR3 protein: CASSFPHDGELFF
D gene: .
clone size: .
V gene: TRBV7-9
J gene: TRBJ2-2

CDR3 DNA: TGTGCCAGCAGTCCGGACAGCCTCACAGATACGCAGTATTTT
CDR3 protein: CASSPDSLTDTQYF
D gene: .
clone size: .
V gene: TRBV28
J gene: TRBJ2-3

CDR3 DNA: TGTGCCAGCAGCCAAAGGGTGGGGGGAGGGCCCGTCTACGAGCAGTACTTC
CDR3 protein: CASSQRVGGGPVYEQYF
D gene: TRBD2
clone size: .
V gene: TRBV11-3
J gene: TRBJ2-7

CDR3 DNA: TGTGCTAGTGGTTTGGTACCCGAGCTAGACAATGAGCAGTTCTTC
CDR3 protein: CASGLVPELDNEQFF
D gene: .
clone size: .
V gene: TRBV12-5
J gene: TRBJ2-1

CDR3 DNA: TGTGCCAGCAGCGTTGCAGGGGGACCAAATCAGCCCCAGCATTTT
CDR3 protein: CASSVAGGPNQPQHF
D gene: TRBD1
clone size: .
V gene: TRBV9
J gene: TRBJ1-5

CDR3 DNA: TGTGCCAGCAGGCCGGGACAGGGGTACACTGAAGCTTTCTTT
CDR3 protein: CASRPGQGYTEAFF
D gene: TRBD1
clone size: .
V gene: TRBV27
J gene: TRBJ1-1

CDR3 DNA: TGTGCCAGCAGCATCGGACTAGCGGGCTTGGAGACCCAGTACTTC
CDR3 protein: CASSIGLAGLETQYF
D gene: TRBD2
clone size: .
V gene: TRBV7-7
J gene: TRBJ2-5

CDR3 DNA: TGTGCCAGTAGTGCTACCCGAGAGTTGCGGCAAATGAACACTGAAGCTTTCTTT
CDR3 protein: CASSATRELRQMNTEAFF
D gene: .
clone size: .
V gene: TRBV19
J gene: TRBJ1-1

CDR3 DNA: TGCAGCGTCGCTTCTGGACTAGCGGACTTGCAAGAGACCCAGTACTTC
CDR3 protein: CSVASGLADLQETQYF
D gene: TRBD2
clone size: .
V gene: TRBV29-1
J gene: TRBJ2-5

CDR3 DNA: TGTGCCAGCAGCCTGGACAGCAATCAGCCCCAGCATTTT
CDR3 protein: CASSLDSNQPQHF
D gene: .
clone size: .
V gene: TRBV28
J gene: TRBJ1-5

CDR3 DNA: TGTGCCAGTCGACAGGAATACAATGAGCAGTTCTTC
CDR3 protein: CASRQEYNEQFF
D gene: .
clone size: .
V gene: TRBV7-9
J gene: TRBJ2-1

CDR3 DNA: TGTGCCAGTTCGGGAGATGAGCAGTTCTTC
CDR3 protein: CASSGDEQFF
D gene: .
clone size: .
V gene: TRBV2
J gene: TRBJ2-1